This is a list of T cell receptor beta chains from one sample in a study of T-cell reconstitution after alpha-beta-depleted transplantation in children. In TCRdb, the PCR reads were re-called with MiXCR into one record per CDR3 protein. The table lists some 340,000 distinct CDR3 sequences, 10% of them singletons. The starting material was PBMCs from the stem cell graft donor, obtained from the stem cell graft. These receptor sequences come from a human donor who donated a stem cell graft to a child with acute lymphoblastic leukemia. The CDR3 runs from the conserved cysteine through the conserved F or W.

V gene: TRBV20-1
CDR3 length: 13
CDR3 protein: CSARGQAVPEAFF

V gene: TRBV5-1
CDR3 length: 15
CDR3 protein: CASSFGTSGLYEQYF

V gene: TRBV7-2
CDR3 length: 13
CDR3 protein: CASSLLFRDRVYF

V gene: TRBV4-1
CDR3 length: 13
CDR3 protein: CASSQRAYNEQFF

V gene: TRBV21-1
CDR3 length: 14
CDR3 protein: CASSNSSPHRPQHF

V gene: TRBV20-1
CDR3 length: 15
CDR3 protein: CSATMDRGGNQPQHF

V gene: TRBV4-2
CDR3 length: 16
CDR3 protein: CASSQDLARGPSPLHF

V gene: TRBV19
CDR3 length: 15
CDR3 protein: CASSKGPGATDTQYF

V gene: TRBV7-2
CDR3 length: 17
CDR3 protein: CASSFSTSGMYQETQYF

V gene: TRBV6-5
CDR3 length: 15
CDR3 protein: CASSTGLADTGELFF

V gene: TRBV12-3/TRBV12-4
CDR3 length: 17
CDR3 protein: CASSLPPGLTSYNEQFF

V gene: TRBV9
CDR3 length: 14
CDR3 protein: CASSVGLAANEQFF

V gene: TRBV15
CDR3 length: 15
CDR3 protein: CATSRVTGPNQPQHF

V gene: TRBV7-2
CDR3 length: 17
CDR3 protein: CASSFLARLAGEVELFF

V gene: TRBV7-2
CDR3 length: 14
CDR3 protein: CASASVSGIGEQYF

V gene: TRBV5-4
CDR3 length: 13
CDR3 protein: CASSFFAGDEQYF

V gene: TRBV20-1
CDR3 length: 13
CDR3 protein: CSAGGGGGNTIYF

V gene: TRBV4-3
CDR3 length: 15
CDR3 protein: CASSQEQGDYNEQFF

V gene: TRBV4-3
CDR3 length: 16
CDR3 protein: CASSQDSGPFSYEQYF

V gene: TRBV7-9
CDR3 length: 17
CDR3 protein: CASSSDRGEKGNEKLFF